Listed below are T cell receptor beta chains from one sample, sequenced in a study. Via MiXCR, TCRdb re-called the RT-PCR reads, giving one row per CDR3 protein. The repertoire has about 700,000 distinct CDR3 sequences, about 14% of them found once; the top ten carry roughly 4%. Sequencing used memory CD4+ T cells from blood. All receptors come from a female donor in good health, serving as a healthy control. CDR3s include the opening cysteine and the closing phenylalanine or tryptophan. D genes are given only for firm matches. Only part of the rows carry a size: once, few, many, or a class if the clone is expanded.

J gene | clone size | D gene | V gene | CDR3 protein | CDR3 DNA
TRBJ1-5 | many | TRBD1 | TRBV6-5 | CASSYSLAGGGQPQHF | TGTGCCAGCAGTTACTCGCTTGCAGGGGGTGGTCAGCCCCAGCATTTT
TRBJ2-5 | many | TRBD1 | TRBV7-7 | CASSPTGTGGETQYF | TGTGCTAGCAGCCCGACCGGGACAGGGGGAGAGACCCAGTACTTC
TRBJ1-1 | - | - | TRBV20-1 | CSASRDMNTEAFF | TGCAGTGCTAGTAGGGACATGAACACTGAAGCTTTCTTT
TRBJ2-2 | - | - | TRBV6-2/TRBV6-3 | CASGTLPTGELFF | TGTGCCAGCGGGACCCTCCCCACCGGGGAGCTGTTTTTT
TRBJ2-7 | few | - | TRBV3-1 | CASSQDWLAGNEQYF | TGTGCCAGCAGCCAAGATTGGCTAGCCGGAAACGAGCAGTACTTC
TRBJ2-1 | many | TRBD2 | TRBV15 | CATSRDAQRGYNEQFF | TGTGCCACCAGCAGAGATGCCCAGCGGGGCTACAATGAGCAGTTCTTC
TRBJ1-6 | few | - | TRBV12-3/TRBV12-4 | CASSLSRSGSPLHF | TGTGCCAGCAGTTTATCTCGGAGTGGGTCACCCCTCCACTTT
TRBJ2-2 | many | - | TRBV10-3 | CAISASLNTGELFF | TGTGCCATCAGTGCTTCTCTGAACACCGGGGAGCTGTTTTTT
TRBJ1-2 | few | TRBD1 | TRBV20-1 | CSAASGTGAFYGYTF | TGCAGTGCTGCCTCCGGGACAGGGGCCTTCTATGGCTACACCTTC
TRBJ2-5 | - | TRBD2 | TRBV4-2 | CASSPRAGGNQETQYF | TGTGCCAGCAGCCCCCGAGCGGGGGGCAACCAAGAGACCCAGTACTTC
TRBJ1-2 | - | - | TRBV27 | CASSFGPLPNYGYTF | TGTGCCAGCAGTTTTGGGCCCCTCCCGAACTATGGCTACACCTTC
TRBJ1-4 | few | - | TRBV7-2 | CASSLGQGMGLNEKLFF | TGTGCCAGCAGCTTAGGTCAGGGGATGGGCCTTAATGAAAAACTGTTTTTT
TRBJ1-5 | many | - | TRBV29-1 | CSVKGGTLNQPQHF | TGCAGCGTCAAGGGGGGCACCCTCAATCAGCCCCAGCATTTT
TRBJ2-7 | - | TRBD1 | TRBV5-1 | CASSQDRGMYEQYF | TGCGCCAGCAGCCAGGACAGGGGAATGTACGAGCAGTACTTC
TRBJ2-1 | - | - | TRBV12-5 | CASGVEGTEQFF | TGTGCTAGTGGGGTGGAGGGTACTGAGCAGTTCTTC
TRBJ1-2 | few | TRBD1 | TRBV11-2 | CASSLDPRRGLSTF | TGTGCCAGCAGCTTAGATCCCCGCAGGGGGCTTTCCACCTTC
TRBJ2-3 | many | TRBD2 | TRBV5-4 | CASSFAGSGRTDTQYF | TGTGCCAGCAGCTTTGCCGGTAGCGGGAGAACAGATACGCAGTATTTT
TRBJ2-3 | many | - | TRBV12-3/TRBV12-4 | CASIPPGTSWGYF | TGTGCCAGCATCCCCCCCGGGACTTCTTGGGGGTATTTT
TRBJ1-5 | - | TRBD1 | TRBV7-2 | CASSVQPTGNNQPQHF | TGTGCCAGCAGCGTCCAACCGACAGGGAACAATCAGCCCCAGCATTTT
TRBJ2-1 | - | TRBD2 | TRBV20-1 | CSPKRGATGASGRREQFF | TGCAGTCCAAAACGGGGAGCAACTGGGGCTAGCGGGAGGAGGGAGCAGTTCTTC
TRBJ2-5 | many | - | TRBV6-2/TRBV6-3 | CASSYSAWGGETQYF | TGTGCCAGCAGTTACTCGGCTTGGGGCGGAGAGACCCAGTACTTC
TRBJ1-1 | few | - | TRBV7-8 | CASSLISGGLAFF | TGTGCCAGCAGCTTAATTTCTGGGGGTTTGGCTTTCTTT
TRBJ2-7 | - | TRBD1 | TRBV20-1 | CSSDRGGSYEQYF | TGCAGCTCAGACAGGGGGGGGTCCTACGAGCAGTACTTC